The entry below describes one TCR beta chain. The antigen is undetermined. Specified treatment: approximately 18 received Ad26.COV2.S at low or high dose, single or two shots; 5 received placebo; per-sample allocation not given. Samples analyzed were those drawn on day 63 after the first vaccine or placebo injection. Profiled with immunoSEQ multiplex PCR; TCRdb holds only in-frame clones, not every one. The sample holds about 480,000 clones, around 85% seen once. These data originate in a study of Ad26.COV2.S vaccination and SARS-CoV-2 variants. Study context: Participant was drawn from the COV1001 Ad26.COV2.S trial arm. Intramuscularly, Ad26.COV2.S was given either once or twice, 56 days apart.

Study-wide points: After vaccination, substantial breadth of spike-specific CD8+ and CD4+ responses was reported.

Sequencing was performed on peripheral blood, taken in a trial of Ad26.COV2.S vaccine versus placebo. The clonotype was recovered from a person aged 18 to 65 who received the Ad26.COV2.S COVID-19 vaccine or a placebo.

The CDR3: CSVRDPRAEAFF. The CDR3 bases are TGCAGCGTGAGGGACCCCAGAGCTGAAGCTTTCTTT. This rearrangement joins TRBV29-1 to TRBJ1-1; D might be TRBD1 (5 bases). Trimming shortened V by 6 bases and J by 6 bases, and 14 bases separated the two germline ends. The CDR3 has 12 residues. The germline V gene encodes CDR1 SQVTM and CDR2 ANQGSEA.